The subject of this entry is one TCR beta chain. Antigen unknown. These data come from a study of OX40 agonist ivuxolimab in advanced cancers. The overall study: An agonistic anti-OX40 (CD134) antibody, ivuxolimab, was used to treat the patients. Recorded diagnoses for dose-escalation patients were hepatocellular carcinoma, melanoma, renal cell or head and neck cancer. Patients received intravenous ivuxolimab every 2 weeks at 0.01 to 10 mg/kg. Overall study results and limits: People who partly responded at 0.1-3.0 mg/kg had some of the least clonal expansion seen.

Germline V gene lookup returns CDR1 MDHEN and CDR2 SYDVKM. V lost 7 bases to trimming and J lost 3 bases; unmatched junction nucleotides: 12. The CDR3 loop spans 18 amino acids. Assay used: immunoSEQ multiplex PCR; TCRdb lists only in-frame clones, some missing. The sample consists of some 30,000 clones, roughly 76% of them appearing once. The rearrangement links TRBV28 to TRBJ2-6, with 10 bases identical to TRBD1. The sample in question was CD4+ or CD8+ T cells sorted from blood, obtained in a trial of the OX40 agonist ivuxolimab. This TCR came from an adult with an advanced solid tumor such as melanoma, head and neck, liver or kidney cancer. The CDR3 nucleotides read TGTGCCAGCACGTTCTGGGGACAGGGGAGATTTGGGGCCAACGTCCTGACTTTC. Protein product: CASTFWGQGRFGANVLTF.